Below, 20 T cell receptor beta chains from the same sample are listed, as sequenced in a study of T cell responses to AZD1222 COVID-19 vaccine. TCRdb keeps only in-frame clones here, not all; method: immunoSEQ multiplex PCR. The repertoire consists of just under 95,000 clones, with about nine tenths occurring once and the leading ten covering roughly a tenth. Sequenced here: peripheral blood, sampled on day 0 of AZD1222 vaccination. The receptors originated from an adult in good health.

The chain combines TRBV3-1 (or the pseudogene TRBV3-2) with TRBJ2-1, with 8 positions matching TRBD2. V dropped 3 bases and J dropped 7; count of bases not matched to a gene: 20. This CDR3 comprises 19 residues. Germline CDR1 is LGHDT and CDR2 is YNNKEL (reference sequence). CDR3 region: CASSQPSPRGSGSTNEQFF. The CDR3 nucleotides are TGTGCCAGCAGCCAGCCCTCCCCCCGGGGGAGCGGGAGTACGAATGAGCAGTTCTTC.

V and J are TRBV5-5 and TRBJ1-1; D not resolved. The CDR3 runs to 14 residues. The V gene lost 4 bases and the J gene lost 4 bases, with 14 bases spanning the gap. The V gene's germline CDR1 is SGHKS and CDR2 YYEKEE (reference sequence). The DNA of the CDR3 is TGTGCCAGCAGCCCTGACCCATCAGGCACTGAAGCTTTCTTT. Amino acids: CASSPDPSGTEAFF.

The chain employs TRBV9 and TRBJ2-4; D not resolved. CDR3 size: 11 residues. Germline loops: CDR1 SGDLS, CDR2 YYNGEE. V was shortened by 9 bases and J by 9 bases, with 13 bases between the two germline ends. The CDR3 sequence is CATPTVGIQYF. The DNA for the CDR3 is TGTGCCACCCCCACGGTGGGCATTCAGTACTTC.

This chain connects TRBV5-1 to TRBJ2-1, with 9 bases lining up with TRBD2. Germline values: CDR1 SGHRS, CDR2 YFSETQ. The CDR3 sequence is 15 residues long. V dropped 5 bases and J dropped 9; count of bases not matched to a gene: 12. This chain's CDR3 is CASSLGTSPTGEQFF. The CDR3 DNA reads as TGCGCCAGCAGTCTTGGGACTAGCCCTACGGGTGAGCAGTTCTTC.

The CDR3 DNA reads as TGTGCCACCACAGGGGGTCAGCCCCAGCATTTT. This translates into CATTGGQPQHF. The J gene is TRBJ1-5, the V gene TRBV9; the match to TRBD1 covers 8 bases. V lost 9 bases, J lost 6 bases, and 2 bases stayed unmatched. CDR3 length: 11 amino acids. Looked up from germline, CDR1 is SGDLS and CDR2 is YYNGEE.

The chain joins TRBV19 to TRBJ1-5; no clear D. Germline V gene data show CDR1 as LNHDA and CDR2 as SQIVND (reference sequence). This CDR3 comprises 13 residues. Trimming removed 6 bases from V and 6 bases from J, with 12 bases in between. The CDR3 reads CASSVGTGQPQHF. CDR3 coding DNA: TGTGCCAGTAGCGTAGGCACCGGTCAGCCCCAGCATTTT.

V is TRBV5-1 and J is TRBJ1-3; weak D call: TRBD1 (5 bases). V shed 0 bases and J shed 1 base, with 11 bases lying between them. Looked up from germline, CDR1 is SGHRS and CDR2 is YFSETQ. This CDR3 has 16 amino acids. The CDR3 here is CASSLGDLGSGNTIYF. The CDR3 DNA reads as TGCGCCAGCAGCTTGGGGGACTTGGGGTCTGGAAACACCATATATTTT.

The sample holds one count of this clone. The chain is built from TRBV3-1 (or the pseudogene TRBV3-2) and TRBJ1-2, with D hard to call. Germline loops: CDR1 LGHDT, CDR2 YNNKEL (reference sequence). The CDR3 totals 14 residues. Trimming took off 4 bases at V and 2 bases at J, with 11 bases between the two ends. This CDR3 is CASSPLSGNYGYTF. In nucleotides, the CDR3 is TGTGCCAGCAGCCCCCTCTCGGGGAACTATGGCTACACCTTC.

The rearrangement uses TRBV18 and TRBJ1-1; 12 bases align to TRBD1. The germline V gene has CDR1 KGHSH and CDR2 LQKENI. The V segment lost 3 bases and the J segment 2 bases; nucleotides outside the gene matches: 7. The CDR3 is made up of 17 amino acids. The CDR3, as DNA: TGTGCCAGCTCACCTCCGGGGACAGGGGGCAAAAACACTGAAGCTTTCTTT. It specifies CASSPPGTGGKNTEAFF. Full variable domain (rest looked up from reference TRBV18 and TRBJ1-1): NAGVMQNPRHLVRRRGQEARLRCSPMKGHSHVYWYRQLPEEGLKFMVYLQKENIIDESGMPKERFSAEFPKEGPSILRIQQVVRGDSAAYFCASSPPGTGGKNTEAFFGQGTRLTVV.

V gene TRBV7-9 combines with J gene TRBJ1-6; TRBD1 might be the D (6 bases). The CDR3 loop spans 14 amino acids. The V and J ends lost 7 bases and 7 bases respectively, with 14 bases between them. In germline, CDR1 is SEHNR, CDR2 FQNEAQ (reference sequence). CDR3 coding DNA: TGTGCCAGCAAGGAGGGGGAATGGAATTCACCCCTCCACTTT. This translates into CASKEGEWNSPLHF.

The V and J genes are TRBV5-1 and TRBJ2-7; TRBD1 is a possible D gene (6 bases). Looked up from germline, CDR1 is SGHRS and CDR2 is YFSETQ. The CDR3 consists of 13 residues. With 4 bases removed from V and 11 bases from J, the gap between germline ends came to 19 bases. The CDR3 loop is CASSRADRNLEYF. The CDR3 DNA is TGCGCCAGCAGCCGTGCGGACAGAAACTTGGAGTACTTC.

The chain employs TRBV4-2 and TRBJ2-2; 10 nucleotides line up with TRBD2. J lost 5 bases, V lost 1 base, and 16 bases had no gene match. The CDR3 is 20 amino acids. From germline, CDR1 is LGHNA and CDR2 YNFKEQ. The CDR3 loop reads CASSQGRGRGIAGGTGELFF. The CDR3 DNA reads as TGTGCCAGCAGCCAAGGGCGAGGCAGGGGAATAGCGGGGGGTACCGGGGAGCTGTTTTTT.

V gene TRBV28 combines with J gene TRBJ1-6; D is undetermined. CDR3 length equals 17 residues. The V end lost 1 base, the J end lost 4 bases, and 14 bases lay between the germline ends. Looked up from germline, CDR1 is MDHEN and CDR2 is SYDVKM. DNA for the CDR3: TGTGCCAGCAGTTTATCTCCCGACACTCAATATAATTCACCCCTCCACTTT. Translating gives CASSLSPDTQYNSPLHF.

V and J are TRBV7-3 and TRBJ2-2; 8 bases map to TRBD2. The CDR3 spans 17 residues. Germline trimming cut 5 bases from V and 1 base from J; bases unmatched to any gene: 9. Germline loops: CDR1 SGHTA, CDR2 FQGTGA. The CDR3 region has the DNA TGTGCCAGCAGCCCCCAAACGAGCGGGAGGAACACCGGGGAGCTGTTTTTT. As protein: CASSPQTSGRNTGELFF.

V gene TRBV6-1 combines with J gene TRBJ1-1; the D is unclear. CDR1 and CDR2 from the germline V gene are MNHNS and SASEGT. The V end lost 7 bases, the J end lost 0 bases, and 9 bases lay between the germline ends. The CDR3 sequence is 13 residues long. The CDR3 DNA reads as TGTGCCAGCAAAAATTATCTGAACACTGAAGCTTTCTTT. Translation gives CASKNYLNTEAFF.

To note about this clone: The conserved phenylalanine or tryptophan normally closing the CDR3 is absent here, so this likely arose from a read error. It is unclear where the CDR3 begins or ends on the DNA, so no DNA is shown, and the CDR3 is as TCRdb lists it. The rearrangement joins TRBV27 to TRBJ1-2; the table assigns TRBD1, which was not confirmed against the DNA. Germline CDR1 is MNHEY and CDR2 is SMNVEV (reference sequence). A total of 10 residues make up the CDR3, ends included. CDR3 residues: CASRSTPGTL.

This chain connects TRBV11-1 to TRBJ2-7; 7 positions match TRBD1. V dropped 1 base and J dropped 3; count of bases not matched to a gene: 6. CDR1 and CDR2 (germline): SGHAT, FQDESV (reference sequence). The CDR3 consists of 15 residues. CDR3 nucleotide sequence: TGTGCCAGCAGCTTAGTAAGTCAGGGGGTCTACGAGCAGTACTTC. Its protein product is CASSLVSQGVYEQYF.

The chain employs TRBV6-5 and TRBJ1-1; weak D call: TRBD1 (5 bases). V was clipped by 8 bases and J by 3 bases, with 16 bases between them. The germline V gene encodes CDR1 MNHEY and CDR2 SVGAGI. The CDR3 runs to 14 residues. CDR3 bases: TGTGCCAGCCAACCCTCGGGGGGAGACACTGAAGCTTTCTTT. Protein: CASQPSGGDTEAFF.

Here the CDR3 DNA reads TGTGCCAGCAGCCCGTTCTCTACAGGGGTTAATGAGCAGTTCTTC. This encodes CASSPFSTGVNEQFF. The rearrangement links TRBV9 to TRBJ2-1; 7 bases fit TRBD1. The V segment lost 4 bases and the J segment 7 bases; nucleotides outside the gene matches: 11. Germline CDR1 and CDR2: SGDLS and YYNGEE. The CDR3 extends over 15 amino acids.

This clone was detected only a few times. The V gene is TRBV11-3, the J gene TRBJ2-2; 11 bases are shared with TRBD2. The V gene's germline CDR1 is SGHNT and CDR2 YENEEA. The CDR3 length is 15 residues. Trimming removed 2 bases from V and 8 bases from J; junction bases left unmatched: 4. The CDR3 protein is CASSLLAGGVGELFF. The CDR3 nucleotides are TGTGCCAGCAGCTTACTAGCGGGAGGAGTAGGGGAGCTGTTTTTT.